Listed below are T cell receptor beta chains from one sample, sequenced in a study of blood T cell repertoires in COVID-19. Clones were sequenced by immunoSEQ multiplex PCR, and TCRdb holds only the in-frame ones, with some missing. The sample has about 230,000 clones, nearly 90% seen once. Sequences were obtained from peripheral blood. The source of these receptors is a woman younger than 35 who had recovered from COVID-19. Each CDR3 is given with its conserved first and last residue. D genes are given only for firm matches. Rows give clone size only sometimes, using once, few, many, or a class for an expanded clone.

clone_size j_call v_call d_call cdr3_nt cdr3_aa
once TRBJ1-4 TRBV9 - TGTGCCAGCAGCGTAGAAATCCAAGGAGGTCTGTTTTTT CASSVEIQGGLFF
few TRBJ1-2 TRBV27 TRBD1 TGTGCCAGCAGTTTAGGGCAGGGGGCATTTGGCTACACCTTC CASSLGQGAFGYTF
- TRBJ1-2 TRBV3-1/TRBV3-2 TRBD1 TGTGCCACCGGACAGGGGCCATATGGCTACACCTTC CATGQGPYGYTF
- TRBJ2-7 TRBV25-1 - TGTGCCAGCAGTGAAGGTCCCAGGGACGAGCAGTACTTC CASSEGPRDEQYF
- TRBJ2-1 TRBV13 TRBD2 TGTGCCAGCAGACCTTGGACTAGCGCGTCCTATGAGCAGTTCTTC CASRPWTSASYEQFF
- TRBJ1-4 TRBV18 - TGTGCCAGCTCACCCTCAGGGGTCGCGGCTAATGAAAAACTGTTTTTT CASSPSGVAANEKLFF
- TRBJ1-2 TRBV9 TRBD1 TGTGCCAGCAGCGTAGATGGTGAGGGGACAGGGGACTATGGCTACACCTTC CASSVDGEGTGDYGYTF
- TRBJ2-1 TRBV2 TRBD1 TGTGCCAGCAGATGGGACAGCTCCTACAATGAGCAGTTCTTC CASRWDSSYNEQFF
- TRBJ2-7 TRBV30 - TGTGCCTGGAGTGTAGGGGCAGGGAACCACGAGCAGTACTTC CAWSVGAGNHEQYF
- TRBJ2-7 TRBV4-1 TRBD1 TGCGCCAGCAGCCAAGACGGACAGGGGTCCTACGAGCAGTACTTC CASSQDGQGSYEQYF
- TRBJ2-3 TRBV11-3 - TGTGCCAGCAGTCTCACCTTCAGGGGGGGCACAGATACGCAGTATTTT CASSLTFRGGTDTQYF
- TRBJ2-7 TRBV4-1 - TGCGCCAGCAGCCCCCCGGGGAACCCCTACGAGCAGTACTTC CASSPPGNPYEQYF
- TRBJ1-4 TRBV25-1 TRBD1 TGTGCCAGCAGTGAGTTGGGGACAGGGGGCGCCGAGGATGAAAAACTGTTTTTT CASSELGTGGAEDEKLFF
- TRBJ2-7 TRBV6-5 TRBD2 TGTGCCAGCTTTAGGGAGGGACGGAACTCCTACGAGCAGTACTTC CASFREGRNSYEQYF
- TRBJ1-1 TRBV4-1 - TGCGCCAGCAGCCAATTAGGCGGGGGAAGCACTGAAGCTTTCTTT CASSQLGGGSTEAFF
- TRBJ1-2 TRBV19 TRBD1 TGTGCCAGTAGTGCCCCCGGGACAGGGATGCATGGCTACACCTTC CASSAPGTGMHGYTF
- TRBJ1-5 TRBV6-2/TRBV6-3 - TGTGCCAGCAGTTACGTCAGGGTCGGCCAGCCCCAGCATTTT CASSYVRVGQPQHF
- TRBJ1-5 TRBV5-1 TRBD1 TGCGCCAGCAGCTTGGGGACAGGGAGTCAGCCCCAGCATTTT CASSLGTGSQPQHF
once TRBJ1-2 TRBV12-3/TRBV12-4 - TGTGCCAGCAGCCTCCGCTATGGCTACACCTTC CASSLRYGYTF
- TRBJ2-5 TRBV19 - TGTGCCAGTGCGACTAGTGGGGAGACCCAGTACTTC CASATSGETQYF
- TRBJ2-3 TRBV6-4 TRBD2 TGTGCCAGCAGTGACGGGGGGAGGGCCACAGATACGCAGTATTTT CASSDGGRATDTQYF
- TRBJ2-1 TRBV21-1 - TGTGCCAGCAGCATCCCCCCGAGGGGGAACCGTACCAATGAGCAGTTCTTC CASSIPPRGNRTNEQFF
- TRBJ1-6 TRBV30 - TGTGCCTGGACCCTAGGGGGAATGGGTTCACCCCTCCACTTT CAWTLGGMGSPLHF
- TRBJ1-2 TRBV4-3 - TGCGCCAGCAGCCAAGGAACCCCTAACAGGGTTGTTCGGGGCTACACCTTC CASSQGTPNRVVRGYTF
once TRBJ2-7 TRBV7-2 TRBD2 TGTGCCAGCAGCTTAGAAGGGACTAGCGGGTCCTACGAGCAGTACTTC CASSLEGTSGSYEQYF
- TRBJ2-7 TRBV27 - TGTGCCAGCAGTTCCGGGGGTTCTTACGAGCAGTACTTC CASSSGGSYEQYF
- TRBJ1-4 TRBV9 - TGTGCCAGCAGCAGAAGCGCACATGAGGAAAAACTGTTTTTT CASSRSAHEEKLFF
- TRBJ2-5 TRBV11-2 - TGTGCCAGCAGCTTAATGTCAGGGGAGGGTGAGACCCAGTACTTC CASSLMSGEGETQYF
- TRBJ1-1 TRBV15 TRBD1 TGTGCCACCAGCAGATATCCCACAGGGGACGGGCCAGACACTGAAGCTTTCTTT CATSRYPTGDGPDTEAFF
- TRBJ1-2 TRBV4-1 - TGCGCCAGCAGCCAAGACACCGAGGGAGGGGTGAGCTACACCTTC CASSQDTEGGVSYTF
- TRBJ1-5 TRBV21-1 - TGTGCCAGCAGCTCCGGGACAGGCAATCAGCCCCAGCATTTT CASSSGTGNQPQHF
- TRBJ2-5 TRBV13 TRBD1 TGTGCCAGCAGCATGGGACAGGACCAAGAGACCCAGTACTTC CASSMGQDQETQYF
- TRBJ2-7 TRBV30 TRBD2 TGTGCCTGGAGTGGACTAGCGGGAGTCGAGCAGTACTTC CAWSGLAGVEQYF
- TRBJ1-1 TRBV19 TRBD1 TGTGCCACGACGGACAGGGGTTCCTTTCGGACTGAAGCTTTCTTT CATTDRGSFRTEAFF
- TRBJ2-3 TRBV19 TRBD1 TGTGCCAGTAACTCCGGGACAGGGAGGACAGATACGCAGTATTTT CASNSGTGRTDTQYF
- TRBJ2-7 TRBV4-3 TRBD2 TGCGCCAGCAGCCAAGGAGCGGGAGACGGCTACGAGCAGTACTTC CASSQGAGDGYEQYF
- TRBJ2-5 TRBV10-3 - TGTGCCTCCGCCGAGACTCATCTTCAAGAGACCCAGTACTTC CASAETHLQETQYF
- TRBJ1-2 TRBV27 - TGTGCCAGCAGTTTAAAATTAAACTATGGCTACACCTTC CASSLKLNYGYTF
- TRBJ2-1 TRBV19 TRBD2 TGTGCCAGTAGTGAAACTAGCGAGCCCTACAATGAGCAGTTCTTC CASSETSEPYNEQFF
- TRBJ2-2 TRBV15 - TGTGCCACCAGCAGGGACTTCACCGGGGAGCTGTTTTTT CATSRDFTGELFF
- TRBJ1-2 TRBV11-2 - TGTGCCAGCAGCTTTGGGGGGGACTACTATGGCTACACCTTC CASSFGGDYYGYTF
- TRBJ2-3 TRBV24-1 - TGTGCCACCAGTGATCGCTCGGGAGCAGATACGCAGTATTTT CATSDRSGADTQYF
- TRBJ2-1 TRBV4-3 TRBD2 TGCGCCAGTAGCCTGTCTGGACTAGCGGGTTACAATGAGCAGTTCTTC CASSLSGLAGYNEQFF
- TRBJ2-1 TRBV7-9 - TGTGCCAGCAGCCATCCCCTAACGAATGAGCAGTTCTTC CASSHPLTNEQFF
- TRBJ2-7 TRBV7-6 - TGTGCCAGCAGCTTCTCAGAAACCTACGAGCAGTACTTC CASSFSETYEQYF
- TRBJ2-7 TRBV4-1 TRBD1 TGCGCCAGCAGCCAAGAAGAGCTGCGGGACAGGGGGTGTGAGCAGTACTTC CASSQEELRDRGCEQYF
- TRBJ2-7 TRBV21-1 - TGTGCCAGCACCAAAAGGAAGCCACGACAAACTCAGACAGGACATTACGAGCAGTACTTC CASTKRKPRQTQTGHYEQYF
- TRBJ2-1 TRBV7-8 TRBD2 TGTGCCAGCAGCTTTAACAGCGGGAGGACCCACAATGAGCAGTTCTTC CASSFNSGRTHNEQFF
- TRBJ1-1 TRBV4-2 TRBD1 TGTGCCAGCAGCCAAGTGGGACCGTGGGACAGAACGACTGAAGCTTTCTTT CASSQVGPWDRTTEAFF
- TRBJ2-1 TRBV19 TRBD1 TGTGCCAGTCGCCCTGCCGGGACAGGGAAATACAATGAGCAGTTCTTC CASRPAGTGKYNEQFF
- TRBJ2-2 TRBV9 TRBD2 TGTGCCAGCAGCCTCGAGATAGCGGGTCAGACCGGGGAGCTGTTTTTT CASSLEIAGQTGELFF
- TRBJ2-2 TRBV9 - TGTGCCAGCAGCGTAGATCCTGCGAACACCGGGGAGCTGTTTTTT CASSVDPANTGELFF
- TRBJ1-6 TRBV27 - TGTGCCAGCAGTGTTTACACCGGGGTTCCCCTCCACTTT CASSVYTGVPLHF
- TRBJ2-1 TRBV7-9 TRBD2 TGTGCCAGCAGCACACTAGCGGCCTCCTACAATGAGCAGTTCTTC CASSTLAASYNEQFF
- TRBJ2-1 TRBV7-6 TRBD2 TGTGCCAGCAGCACCCGGACCGGGACTAGCGATACTGAGCAGTTCTTC CASSTRTGTSDTEQFF